A single sample is the source of the 27 T cell receptor beta chains below, sequenced in a study of molecular identifiers for immune sequencing clone quantification. TCRdb re-called the PCR reads with MiXCR, one entry per CDR3 protein. There are under 600,000 distinct CDR3 sequences in the sample; about 25% occur only once, and roughly 0.77% lies in the top ten. Sequencing used naive CD8+ T cells from blood, with Jurkat cell RNA spiked in. Subset here: FACS-sorted CD8+CD4-CCR7+CD45RA+ naive T cells. Source of these receptors: a human donor in good health. Some libraries in this study had Jurkat cell RNA spiked in.

The chain has TRBV20-1 and TRBJ2-7; D is unclear. This CDR3 region has 10 residues. Trimming took 1 base from V and 2 from J, leaving 0 bases between them. The germline V gene encodes CDR1 DFQATT and CDR2 SNEGSKA (reference sequence). Written as DNA, the CDR3 is TGCAGTGCTAGAGCCTACGAGCAGTACTTC. Translated, it gives CSARAYEQYF.

The table lists this clonotype with a few counts. This chain connects TRBV2 to TRBJ2-3, with TRBD2 identical over 9 bases. V lost 2 bases to trimming and J lost 0 bases; unmatched junction nucleotides: 12. The CDR3 spans 19 residues. Germline lookup yields CDR1 SNHLY and CDR2 FYNNEI. The CDR3 region has the DNA TGTGCCAGCAGTGAATGGTATTTCCTGACTAGCGGTAGCACAGATACGCAGTATTTT. Translated, it gives CASSEWYFLTSGSTDTQYF. The whole variable domain, remainder taken from reference TRBV2 and TRBJ2-3, is EPEVTQTPSHQVTQMGQEVILRCVPISNHLYFYWYRQILGQKVEFLVSFYNNEISEKSEIFDDQFSVERPDGSNFTLKIRSTKLEDSAMYFCASSEWYFLTSGSTDTQYFGPGTRLTVL.

Notes on this clonotype: This sequence may be a read error, since a much larger clone differs from it by one base. The chain joins TRBV14 to TRBJ2-7; D not resolved. The V gene lost 0 bases and the J gene lost 7 bases, with 7 bases spanning the gap. This CDR3 contains 12 residues. Germline CDR1 is SGHDN and CDR2 is FVKESK. The CDR3 sequence is CASSQEANEQYF. The CDR3 DNA sequence: TGTGCCAGCAGCCAAGAGGCAAATGAGCAGTACTTC.

This clonotype was seen a few times. This chain connects TRBV4-1 to TRBJ2-7; TRBD2 is a possible D gene (6 bases). CDR1 and CDR2 (germline): MGHRA, YSYEKL. The CDR3 is 15 amino acids. V shed 2 bases and J shed 5 bases, with 16 bases lying between them. In DNA form, the CDR3 reads TGCGCCAGCAGCCAACGGGCTCAGGGACTCCACGAGCAGTACTTC. This codes for CASSQRAQGLHEQYF.

Ten or more counts support this clonotype. The CDR3 sequence is CASSVWRLNNSPLHF. The CDR3 nucleotides read TGTGCCAGCAGTGTTTGGAGACTTAATAATTCACCCCTCCACTTT. The chain recombines TRBV2 with TRBJ1-6; no reliable D call. This CDR3 spans 15 amino acids. CDR1 SNHLY and CDR2 FYNNEI come from the germline V gene. The V end lost 4 bases, the J end lost 5 bases, and 12 bases lay between the germline ends.

J is TRBJ1-2 and V is TRBV3-1; D perhaps matches TRBD1 (6 bases). Trimming took off 0 bases at V and 4 bases at J, with 12 bases between the two ends. This CDR3 is built from 15 residues. Germline assignment: CDR1 LGHDT and CDR2 YNNKEL (reference sequence). CDR3 nucleotide sequence: TGTGCCAGCAGCCAAGAGGTCACAGGGATCTATGGCTACACCTTC. Residues: CASSQEVTGIYGYTF.

The chain joins TRBV10-3 to TRBJ2-5; TRBD2 aligns across 10 bases. The CDR3 runs 14 residues. V shed 6 bases, J shed 4 bases, and the junction held 5 bases outside the gene matches. Germline V gene sequence: CDR1 ENHRY, CDR2 SYGVKD. The chain's CDR3 is CAISTAGGVETQYF. The CDR3, as DNA: TGTGCCATCAGCACAGCGGGGGGGGTAGAGACCCAGTACTTC.

The genes are TRBV7-9 and TRBJ1-1; no clear D gene. The CDR3 covers 13 residues. Trimming took off 8 bases at V and 4 bases at J, with 14 bases between the two ends. Per the germline V gene, CDR1 is SEHNR and CDR2 is FQNEAQ (reference sequence). DNA for the CDR3: TGTGCCAGCGAGGTCGTATGGGGCACTGAAGCTTTCTTT. Residues: CASEVVWGTEAFF.

The chain links TRBV12-3 or TRBV12-4 to TRBJ2-1, with D perhaps matching TRBD1 (5 bases). The CDR3 loop spans 15 amino acids. V was clipped by 5 bases and J by 8 bases, with 19 bases between them. The CDR3 loop is CASSRAEQVLDEQFF. DNA of the CDR3: TGTGCCAGCAGTCGCGCCGAACAGGTTTTAGATGAGCAGTTCTTC.

This clonotype was detected ten times or more. The chain carries TRBV6-5 and TRBJ1-2, with D possibly TRBD1 on 5 matching bases. This CDR3 is 12 amino acids long. The germline CDR1 and CDR2 sequences are MNHEY and SVGAGI. The V end was cut by 10 bases, the J end by 5 bases, with 14 bases between. CDR3: CATLTVFYGYTF. The CDR3 bases are TGTGCCACCCTGACAGTCTTTTATGGCTACACCTTC.

This clonotype was seen repeatedly, ten times or more. The chain employs TRBV11-2 and TRBJ1-1; TRBD1 is a possible D gene (5 bases). The CDR3 sequence is 17 residues long. V lost 2 bases and J lost 6, with 22 bases in between. Germline V lookup: CDR1 SGHAT, CDR2 FQNNGV. In DNA, the CDR3 is TGTGCCAGCAGCTTACCCGCTTTGGGGCAGGCTACTCCTGAAGCTTTCTTT. Amino acids: CASSLPALGQATPEAFF.

This clonotype was seen many times. The rearrangement joins TRBV5-4 to TRBJ1-1, with D perhaps TRBD1 (5 bases). CDR3 length: 12 residues. Germline lookup yields CDR1 SGHNT and CDR2 YYREEE (reference sequence). The V end was cut by 5 bases, the J end by 4 bases, with 9 bases between. DNA of the CDR3: TGTGCCAGCAGTTTTGGGGGCACTGAAGCTTTCTTT. This translates into CASSFGGTEAFF.

The J gene is TRBJ1-5, the V gene TRBV12-3 or TRBV12-4, with D uncertain. V was pared by 6 bases and J by 4 bases, with 10 bases between. CDR3 length: 13 residues. CDR3 loop: CASRDGANQPQHF. Here the CDR3 DNA reads TGTGCCAGCAGGGACGGAGCAAATCAGCCCCAGCATTTT.

On this clonotype: A much larger clone differs from this one at a single base, so this may be a read error. The chain couples TRBV5-4 to TRBJ2-7, with D perhaps assigned TRBD1 or TRBD2 (5 bases each). The CDR3 contains 12 residues. Trimming took off 4 bases at V and 7 bases at J, with 12 bases between the two ends. Germline CDR1 is SGHNT and CDR2 is YYREEE (reference sequence). The CDR3 DNA reads as TGTGCCAGCAGCCTTTTCAGGGAGGAGCAGTACTTC. It specifies CASSLFREEQYF.

The chain combines TRBV19 with TRBJ2-7; TRBD1 is a possible D gene (5 bases). This CDR3 has 16 amino acids. The V end was cut by 4 bases, the J end by 1 base, with 17 bases between. Germline V gene sequence: CDR1 LNHDA, CDR2 SQIVND (reference sequence). The CDR3 bases are TGTGCCAGTAGTACCAATCGACAGCTACCTTCCTACGAGCAGTACTTC. Translation gives CASSTNRQLPSYEQYF.

The chain is built from TRBV12-5 and TRBJ1-1; D gene unclear. Per the germline V gene, CDR1 is LGHNT and CDR2 is FRNRAP. V lost 8 bases and J lost 4, with 11 bases in between. This CDR3 spans 12 amino acids. CDR3 amino acids: CASRDLSTEAFF. The DNA of the CDR3 is TGTGCTAGTCGTGATTTAAGCACTGAAGCTTTCTTT.

As regards this clonotype: The junction and the germline gene differ at one end; a read error may be behind it. The gene calls are TRBV18 and TRBJ2-7; 7 nucleotides agree with TRBD1. The CDR3 is 13 amino acids. The germline CDR1 and CDR2 sequences are KGHSH and LQKENI. CDR3 coding DNA: TGTGCCAACTCACCAGACAGGGACTACGAGCAGTACTTC. Its translation is CANSPDRDYEQYF.

Of note for this clonotype: At one end, the junction sequence differs from germline, possibly due to a read error. The chain has TRBV7-9 and TRBJ2-1; TRBD2 matches 7 bases. The CDR3 sequence is 14 residues long. Germline loops: CDR1 SEHNR, CDR2 FQNEAQ (reference sequence). The CDR3: CASGGLVIYNEQSF. CDR3 DNA: TGTGCCAGCGGAGGACTAGTAATCTACAATGAGCAGTCCTTC. Combining the CDR3 with reference TRBV7-9 and TRBJ2-1 gives the whole variable domain DTGVSQNPRHKITKRGQNVTFRCDPISEHNRLYWYRQTLGQGPEFLTYFQNEAQLEKSRLLSDRFSAERPKGSFSTLEIQRTEQGDSAMYLCASGGLVIYNEQSFGPGTRLTVL.

This clonotype was picked up a small number of times. The V gene is TRBV18, the J gene TRBJ2-7; D is perhaps TRBD1 or TRBD2 (5 bases each). Trimming cost V 6 bases and J 2 bases, with 14 bases left between them. Germline lookup yields CDR1 KGHSH and CDR2 LQKENI. The CDR3 has 14 residues. The CDR3 here is CASSHGTSAYEQYF. The CDR3 nucleotides are TGTGCCAGCTCCCACGGGACGTCAGCCTACGAGCAGTACTTC.

This clonotype occurred many times. The chain couples TRBV29-1 to TRBJ1-1, with a possible D match to TRBD1 (5 bases). Trimming removed 6 bases from V and 1 base from J, with 9 bases in between. The CDR3 is made up of 12 amino acids. Germline lookup yields CDR1 SQVTM and CDR2 ANQGSEA. CDR3 DNA: TGCAGCGTCGAACAGGAGAACACTGAAGCTTTCTTT. The encoded protein is CSVEQENTEAFF. Full variable domain (missing parts from reference TRBV29-1 and TRBJ1-1): SAVISQKPSRDICQRGTSLTIQCQVDSQVTMMFWYRQQPGQSLTLIATANQGSEATYESGFVIDKFPISRPNLTFSTLTVSNMSPEDSSIYLCSVEQENTEAFFGQGTRLTVV.

This rearrangement joins TRBV13 to TRBJ2-6; 8 nucleotides agree with TRBD1. Germline CDR1 PRHDT, CDR2 FYEKMQ (reference sequence). The CDR3 spans 21 residues. The J segment lost 2 bases and the V segment lost 1 base, leaving 16 bases of the junction unmatched. CDR3: CASSLAGGWGNTQPGANVLTF. The DNA for the CDR3 is TGTGCCAGCAGCTTAGCAGGGGGCTGGGGAAATACCCAGCCTGGGGCCAACGTCCTGACTTTC.

The gene calls are TRBV9 and TRBJ1-6; D remains unclear. This CDR3 has 14 amino acids. The V end was cut by 2 bases, the J end by 4 bases, with 7 bases between. Germline V CDR1 and CDR2: SGDLS, YYNGEE. CDR3 nucleotides: TGTGCCAGCAGCGTCGAAAAATATAATTCACCCCTCCACTTT. This codes for CASSVEKYNSPLHF.

The V gene is TRBV27, the J gene TRBJ2-7; 8 positions agree with TRBD1. The CDR3 runs 14 residues. V trimming: 4 bases; J trimming: 4 bases; junction bases outside the gene matches: 6. Per the germline V gene, CDR1 is MNHEY and CDR2 is SMNVEV (reference sequence). The CDR3 spells CASSSGQGRYEQYF. The DNA for the CDR3 is TGTGCCAGCAGTTCCGGACAGGGTCGGTACGAGCAGTACTTC.

There are many counts of this clonotype. V gene TRBV7-9 combines with J gene TRBJ2-6, with 8 bases matching TRBD1. Unmatched junction bases numbered 4, after V lost 5 bases and J lost 1 base. Per germline, CDR1 SEHNR and CDR2 FQNEAQ (reference sequence). CDR3 size: 16 residues. CDR3 protein: CASSPRTGSGANVLTF. The DNA for the CDR3 is TGTGCCAGCAGCCCCCGGACAGGGTCTGGGGCCAACGTCCTGACTTTC.

In this sample, this clonotype turned up many times. The gene calls are TRBV6-5 and TRBJ2-7; D may match TRBD1 or TRBD2 (5 bases each). Germline CDR1 reads MNHEY; CDR2 reads SVGAGI. The CDR3 runs to 15 residues. Trimming took off 4 bases at V and 3 bases at J, with 16 bases between the two ends. As DNA, the CDR3 is TGTGCCAGCAGTTCTAGCCCGACAGTGAGCTACGAGCAGTACTTC. It specifies CASSSSPTVSYEQYF.

V usage is TRBV14 and J usage is TRBJ2-7, with 8 bases matching TRBD2. Germline V gives CDR1 SGHDN, CDR2 FVKESK. The CDR3 contains 17 residues. The V and J ends lost 1 base and 3 bases, in that order; junction bases with no gene match: 11. This CDR3 reads CASSQGIGTSGLYEQYF. CDR3 DNA sequence: TGTGCCAGCAGCCAAGGTATCGGTACTAGCGGCCTCTACGAGCAGTACTTC.

Ten or more counts support this clonotype. The V gene is TRBV27, the J gene TRBJ2-2, with TRBD1 identical over 8 bases. The V gene end was trimmed by 3 bases and the J gene end by 6 bases; junction bases not matched to a gene: 3. CDR1 and CDR2 (germline): MNHEY, SMNVEV (reference sequence). The CDR3 loop spans 14 amino acids. The CDR3 spells CASSFGTGPGELFF. In nucleotides, the CDR3 is TGTGCCAGCAGTTTCGGGACAGGCCCCGGGGAGCTGTTTTTT.